These 19 T cell receptor beta chains share one sample of origin, sequenced in a study of beta chain features in type 1 diabetes. Their antigens are not known. Study-wide results and caveats: When Type 1 diabetes patients were examined, their TCRB CDR3s proved moderately but significantly shorter in all four CD4+ subsets.

As every portion of the isolated RNA was reverse transcribed, the sequencing read expressed TCRB transcripts. Assay used: immunoSEQ multiplex PCR; TCRdb lists only in-frame clones, some missing. The sample has under 400,000 clones, roughly an eighth seen once. The sample consisted of naive CD4+ T cells from blood. The receptors derive from a woman under 30 with type 1 diabetes.

This rearrangement joins TRBV19 to TRBJ1-5; 9 nucleotides align to TRBD1. CDR1 and CDR2 from the germline V gene are LNHDA and SQIVND (reference sequence). There are 15 residues in the CDR3. V dropped 10 bases and J dropped 1; count of bases not matched to a gene: 8. CDR3: CATGQGGVSNQPQHF. CDR3 nucleotides: TGTGCCACGGGACAGGGAGGTGTAAGCAATCAGCCCCAGCATTTT. The variable domain in full, completed from reference TRBV19 and TRBJ1-5, reads DGGITQSPKYLFRKEGQNVTLSCEQNLNHDAMYWYRQDPGQGLRLIYYSQIVNDFQKGDIAEGYSVSREKKESFPLTVTSAQKNPTAFYLCATGQGGVSNQPQHFGDGTRLSIL.

This clone was counted a few times. This sequence joins TRBV10-3 and TRBJ2-7; 7 bases line up with TRBD1. The CDR3 runs 14 residues. V lost 2 bases, J lost 2 bases, and 3 bases stayed unmatched. Germline V gene data show CDR1 as ENHRY and CDR2 as SYGVKD. In DNA, the CDR3 is TGTGCCATCAGTGAGGTAGGGGGCACCTACGAGCAGTACTTC. This translates into CAISEVGGTYEQYF.

This clone was seen more than once but under ten times. The chain has TRBV5-5 and TRBJ1-5; D gene ambiguous. The germline gives CDR1 SGHKS, CDR2 YYEKEE (reference sequence). The CDR3 has 13 residues. V was clipped by 0 bases and J by 8 bases, with 9 bases between them. CDR3 residues: CASSLAMEKPQHF. In DNA, the CDR3 is TGTGCCAGCAGCTTGGCAATGGAGAAGCCCCAGCATTTT.

The chain employs TRBV7-8 and TRBJ1-2; 8 nucleotides match TRBD1. Germline CDR1 SGHVS, CDR2 FQNEAQ. This CDR3 is built from 14 residues. The trim removed 5 bases at V and 2 bases at J, leaving 4 bases unmatched. The CDR3: CASSRGQGNYGYTF. The CDR3 DNA sequence: TGTGCCAGCAGCCGAGGACAGGGCAACTATGGCTACACCTTC. Full variable domain (rest looked up from reference TRBV7-8 and TRBJ1-2): GAGVSQSPRYKVAKRGQDVALRCDPISGHVSLFWYQQALGQGPEFLTYFQNEAQLDKSGLPSDRFFAERPEGSVSTLKIQRTQQEDSAVYLCASSRGQGNYGYTFGSGTRLTVV.

This clone has just a few counts. At the DNA level, this CDR3 is encoded by other sequences in the same sample as well. CDR3 nucleotide sequence: TGTGCCAGCTCACCAGGGCAGGGGGCTGAAGCTTTCTTT. This sequence encodes CASSPGQGAEAFF. V is TRBV18 and J is TRBJ1-1; TRBD1 agrees at 7 bases. With 2 bases clipped from V and 6 bases from J, the junction kept 3 bases outside the gene matches. This CDR3 spans 13 amino acids. Germline lookup yields CDR1 KGHSH and CDR2 LQKENI. The variable domain in full, completed from reference TRBV18 and TRBJ1-1, reads NAGVMQNPRHLVRRRGQEARLRCSPMKGHSHVYWYRQLPEEGLKFMVYLQKENIIDESGMPKERFSAEFPKEGPSILRIQQVVRGDSAAYFCASSPGQGAEAFFGQGTRLTVV.

This clone showed up just a few times. The chain combines TRBV14 with TRBJ1-1; D gene unclear. Germline V gene lookup returns CDR1 SGHDN and CDR2 FVKESK. Between the trimmed V and J ends, which lost 8 bases and 1 base, there was a span of 8 bases. This CDR3 contains 12 residues. The CDR3 is CASARGNTEAFF. The DNA of the CDR3 is TGTGCCAGCGCCAGAGGGAACACTGAAGCTTTCTTT.

The genes are TRBV19 and TRBJ1-2; no clear D. The CDR3 spans 15 residues. V shed 4 bases and J shed 2 bases, with 14 bases lying between them. Germline V lookup: CDR1 LNHDA, CDR2 SQIVND (reference sequence). The CDR3: CASSTPPAGNYGYTF. The CDR3 coding sequence is TGTGCCAGTAGTACCCCGCCAGCAGGCAACTATGGCTACACCTTC.

This clone was seen more than once but under ten times. The CDR3 bases are TGTGCCAGCAGCCGGGGACTCCTGTACCAAGAGACCCAGTACTTC. It codes for CASSRGLLYQETQYF. This rearrangement joins TRBV11-1 to TRBJ2-5; weak D call: TRBD2 (6 bases). Between the trimmed V and J ends, which lost 5 bases and 0 bases, there was a span of 13 bases. The CDR3 consists of 15 residues. The V gene's germline CDR1 is SGHAT and CDR2 FQDESV (reference sequence).

This chain uses TRBV29-1 with TRBJ2-3, with 10 bases that match TRBD1. J was trimmed by 5 bases and V by 7 bases; bases with no gene match: 9. This CDR3 has 14 amino acids. Germline V gene sequence: CDR1 SQVTM, CDR2 ANQGSEA. This chain's CDR3 is CSERDRGFQDTQYF. The CDR3 DNA follows: TGCAGCGAACGGGACAGGGGCTTCCAAGATACGCAGTATTTT.

The chain combines TRBV5-1 with TRBJ2-1; 10 nucleotides align to TRBD2. The germline CDR1 and CDR2 sequences are SGHRS and YFSETQ. V dropped 1 base and J dropped 4; count of bases not matched to a gene: 2. There are 15 residues in the CDR3. The CDR3 DNA follows: TGCGCCAGCAGCTTGCTAGCGGGAGCTTACAATGAGCAGTTCTTC. Translation: CASSLLAGAYNEQFF.

The V gene is TRBV2, the J gene TRBJ1-5; D remains ambiguous. V was trimmed by 4 bases and J by 4 bases, leaving 5 bases between them. Per germline, CDR1 SNHLY and CDR2 FYNNEI. The CDR3 totals 12 residues. The CDR3 coding sequence is TGTGCCAGCAGTGCGGGAAATCAGCCCCAGCATTTT. This encodes CASSAGNQPQHF.

The V gene is TRBV4-3, the J gene TRBJ2-7; the match to TRBD2 covers 7 bases. This CDR3 spans 15 amino acids. CDR1 is LGHNA and CDR2 is YSLEER in the germline V gene. With 5 bases clipped from V and 4 bases from J, the junction kept 11 bases outside the gene matches. CDR3 in amino acids: CASSSNGGGIYEQYF. The CDR3 coding sequence is TGCGCCAGCAGCTCCAACGGGGGAGGGATATACGAGCAGTACTTC.

The chain couples TRBV2 to TRBJ1-6; 8 bases are shared with TRBD1. V lost 5 bases, J lost 7 bases, and 10 bases stayed unmatched. CDR1 is SNHLY, CDR2 FYNNEI, per germline. The CDR3 consists of 16 residues. For the CDR3, the DNA is TGTGCCAGCAGTAACGCCGTTAGGACAGGGAATTCACCCCTCCACTTT. This sequence encodes CASSNAVRTGNSPLHF.

A few counts support this clone. J is TRBJ1-6 and V is TRBV7-2; no definite D call. CDR1 is SGHTA and CDR2 is FQGNSA in the germline V gene. The CDR3 extends over 13 amino acids. V dropped 1 base and J dropped 10 bases, with 8 bases sitting between them. DNA of the CDR3: TGTGCCAGCAGCTTAGTGTCGGGGTCACCCCTCCACTTT. Encoded protein: CASSLVSGSPLHF.

The table lists this clone with a few counts. The rearrangement joins TRBV15 to TRBJ2-1; TRBD2 is a possible D gene (6 bases). Germline CDR1 is LNHNV and CDR2 is YYDKDF (reference sequence). V was trimmed by 0 bases and J by 6 bases, leaving 12 bases between them. There are 15 residues in the CDR3. CDR3 in DNA: TGTGCCACCAGCAGAGATCGGGCGGGGATCAATGAGCAGTTCTTC. Its protein is CATSRDRAGINEQFF.

This clone was seen a handful of times. V usage is TRBV7-6 and J usage is TRBJ1-5; D is possibly TRBD1 (5 bases). The CDR3 runs 14 residues. Trimming took 0 bases from V and 7 from J, leaving 10 bases between them. Germline V CDR1 and CDR2: SGHVS, FNYEAQ. CDR3 nucleotides: TGTGCCAGCAGCTTAGCAGGGGCCCAACAGCCCCAGCATTTT. It codes for CASSLAGAQQPQHF.

V is TRBV7-9 and J is TRBJ1-6; 10 bases are a match to TRBD1. The germline gives CDR1 SEHNR, CDR2 FQNEAQ (reference sequence). V lost 2 bases to trimming and J lost 9 bases; unmatched junction nucleotides: 4. The CDR3 runs 15 residues. Here the CDR3 reads CASSLPGQGFSPLHF. The CDR3 DNA reads TGTGCCAGCAGCTTACCGGGACAGGGGTTTTCACCCCTCCACTTT.

In its sample, this clone was seen a few times. The chain has TRBV29-1 and TRBJ2-5; perhaps TRBD1 as D (6 bases). Germline values: CDR1 SQVTM, CDR2 ANQGSEA. Deletions cut 6 bases from V and 3 bases from J, with 17 bases between. The CDR3 is 14 amino acids. The DNA for the CDR3 is TGCAGCGTCCCATCCAGGGGAAGGGAAGAGACCCAGTACTTC. The encoded protein is CSVPSRGREETQYF.

This clone has just a few counts. V usage is TRBV11-2 and J usage is TRBJ1-1; no clear D gene. The CDR3 contains 13 residues. Per the germline V gene, CDR1 is SGHAT and CDR2 is FQNNGV. Trimming took 3 bases from V and 1 from J, leaving 6 bases between them. CDR3 sequence: CASSFTGNTEAFF. CDR3 bases: TGTGCCAGCAGCTTTACGGGGAACACTGAAGCTTTCTTT.